Reported below is one T cell receptor (beta chain). Its antigen remains unknown. The V gene's germline CDR1 is SGHNT and CDR2 YENEEA. The CDR3 consists of 16 residues. Reprocessing the 5' RACE reads, TCRdb reports a single entry for every CDR3 protein and omits DNA. The sample's table shows about half a million distinct CDR3 sequences. This specimen comes from a study of T cells expressing NK-cell markers. Overall study context: According to the study, TCR beta repertoires originated from sorted CD3+CD56+NKG2C+, CD3+CD56+NKG2C- and CD3+CD56-NKG2C+ T cells. The sequencing cohort of eight donors included seven HCMV-seropositive individuals and one seronegative individual.

General observations from the study: Once again these clonotypes came out on top in the CD3+CD56-NKG2C+ fraction of several donors.

The V gene is TRBV11-3, the J gene TRBJ2-5; the TRBD1 assignment by TCRdb is unverifiable without DNA. Sequenced material: blood T cells: a sorted CD56 or NKG2C T cell subset, CD4+ or CD8+ T cells, or bulk PBMC T cells (not recorded which). This TCR was sampled from a woman aged 45-59 years in good health. The CDR3 is CASSSGTTAGQETQYF.